A single sample is the source of the 10 T cell receptor beta chains below, sequenced in a study of blood T cells in healthy people across ages. Primed by a sample-barcoded 5' primer and a J-beta primer mix, a second PCR proceeded for 7 to 11 cycles. MiXCR, run by TCRdb on the 5' RACE reads, gives a single entry per CDR3 protein. This sample has approximately 780,000 distinct CDR3 sequences, with about a quarter found just once. These data are also associated with another study on T cells of mothers and their children.

Sequencing used blood. The receptors come from a boy younger than 18 in good health.

The V call is TRBV19, the J call TRBJ2-4; a possible D gene is TRBD1 (6 bases). CDR1 and CDR2 from the germline V gene are LNHDA and SQIVND (reference sequence). This CDR3 comprises 14 residues. Trimming pared 6 bases from V and 4 bases from J, leaving 13 bases between. Here the CDR3 reads CASSSPGEKNIQYF. In DNA, the CDR3 is TGTGCCAGTAGCTCCCCAGGGGAAAAAAACATTCAGTACTTC.

Remarks on this clonotype: The germline gene is not matched at one end of the junction; a read error may be the cause. The genes are TRBV7-2 and TRBJ1-4; D perhaps matches TRBD1 (6 bases). CDR3 length: 16 residues. From germline, CDR1 is SGHTA and CDR2 FQGNSA. In DNA, the CDR3 is TGTGCCAGCAGCTTAGGTCCACAGGGAATGCGTGAAGAACTGTTTTTT. Translated, it gives CASSLGPQGMREELFF.

The chain combines TRBV7-3 with TRBJ2-5; tentatively, D is TRBD1 (7 bases). The CDR3 is 13 residues long. Trimming removed 5 bases at V and 9 bases at J, with 16 bases between. Germline V lookup: CDR1 SGHTA, CDR2 FQGTGA. CDR3 DNA sequence: TGTGCCAGCAGCCTGTGGCAGGGGGAGGCCCAGTACTTC. Protein sequence: CASSLWQGEAQYF.

As for this clonotype: As the CDR3 is not closed by the conserved phenylalanine or tryptophan, this likely results from a read error. The DNA is left out, because the CDR3 cannot be placed on it with certainty; the CDR3 is given as TCRdb lists it. The chain recombines TRBV6-2 or TRBV6-3 with TRBJ2-6. Germline CDR1 reads MNHEY; CDR2 reads SVGEGT. The CDR3 length is 8 residues, termini included. The CDR3 region is CASSYSSV.

This clonotype has only a few counts. Here the CDR3 reads CSGTGANYGYTF. The CDR3 nucleotides read TGCAGCGGCACGGGGGCTAACTATGGCTACACCTTC. V gene TRBV29-1 combines with J gene TRBJ1-2; tentative D call: TRBD1 (5 bases). This CDR3 region has 12 residues. Germline assignment: CDR1 SQVTM and CDR2 ANQGSEA. The germline V and J ends were trimmed by 7 bases and 0 bases, with 9 bases remaining between them.

The chain combines TRBV29-1 with TRBJ1-1, with 9 bases lining up with TRBD1. After removal of 5 bases from V and 5 bases from J, the junction contained 6 bases not matched to a gene. The CDR3 length is 13 residues. Germline lookup yields CDR1 SQVTM and CDR2 ANQGSEA. The CDR3 loop reads CSVQDRGGTEAFF. In nucleotides, the CDR3 is TGCAGCGTTCAGGACAGGGGTGGGACTGAAGCTTTCTTT.

The V gene is TRBV18, the J gene TRBJ2-1; 7 bases align to TRBD1. The germline gives CDR1 KGHSH, CDR2 LQKENI. The V segment lost 2 bases and the J segment 4 bases; nucleotides outside the gene matches: 2. There are 14 residues in the CDR3. The CDR3: CASSPRGPYNEQFF. The CDR3 bases are TGTGCCAGCTCACCAAGGGGGCCATACAATGAGCAGTTCTTC.

V and J are TRBV7-9 and TRBJ1-4; tentative D call: TRBD1 (5 bases). Trimming took 5 bases from V and 8 from J, leaving 27 bases between them. The germline CDR1 and CDR2 sequences are SEHNR and FQNEAQ (reference sequence). This CDR3 comprises 18 residues. The CDR3 loop is CASSPWGLSGRGGEKLFF. The CDR3 nucleotides are TGTGCCAGCAGCCCCTGGGGCCTCTCGGGTAGGGGCGGAGAAAAACTGTTTTTT.

The chain uses TRBV7-2 and TRBJ1-4, with D perhaps matching TRBD1 (6 bases). V gave up 0 bases and J gave up 14 bases, with 19 bases separating them. The CDR3 covers 15 residues. Germline lookup yields CDR1 SGHTA and CDR2 FQGNSA. CDR3 region: CASSLARGQVSSLFF. The CDR3 DNA sequence: TGTGCCAGCAGCTTAGCCCGGGGACAAGTTAGTTCCCTGTTTTTT.

This chain joins TRBV27 and TRBJ2-5; D not resolved. The V gene lost 3 bases and the J gene lost 3 bases, with 8 bases spanning the gap. CDR3 size: 13 residues. Germline values: CDR1 MNHEY, CDR2 SMNVEV (reference sequence). The CDR3 is CASSLNGKETQYF. In DNA, the CDR3 is TGTGCCAGCAGTTTGAATGGGAAAGAGACCCAGTACTTC.